This T cell receptor (beta chain) was identified during a study of T cell responses to AZD1222 COVID-19 vaccine. Findings of the study overall: Baseline serostatus was positive in only a handful of AZD1222 recipients. The donor cohort was predominantly white British with a female majority, and clonal diversity may have been underestimated. Spike as a whole was targeted by vaccine-associated CD4 TCRs, dominant at 160-218 and 743-854. Once two AZD1222 doses were given, Spike-specific TCR breadth and depth went up.

Generated by immunoSEQ multiplex PCR, the TCRdb table keeps only in-frame clones and is missing some. This sample carries about 150,000 clones, under 95% of them seen once, and the ten largest clones take 18%. This clone was counted a single time. Antigen: not known. Germline CDR1 reads KGHSH; CDR2 reads LQKENI. The germline V and J ends were trimmed by 0 bases and 2 bases, with 7 bases remaining between them. This CDR3 spans 14 amino acids. The chain couples TRBV18 to TRBJ1-1, with D possibly being TRBD1 (5 bases). The input for sequencing was peripheral blood, taken on day 0 of AZD1222 vaccination. This sequence was found in an adult in good health. CDR3 coding DNA: TGTGCCAGCTCACCACCTAGGGGCAACACTGAAGCTTTCTTT. Encoded protein: CASSPPRGNTEAFF.